A selection of T cell receptor beta chains follows, all from one sample in a study of cytotoxic CD8 clonotypes in ibrutinib-treated CLL. Data came from immunoSEQ multiplex PCR; TCRdb stores just in-frame clones and leaves some out. The repertoire has 200,000 to 250,000 clones, approximately 75% of them found once; the top ten carry about 10%. The sequences come from PBMCs, collected after 12 months of ibrutinib treatment. These receptors all stem from a human donor with chronic lymphocytic leukemia. Each CDR3 is given with its conserved first and last residue. D genes are given only for firm matches.

D gene: NA
J gene: TRBJ1-5
V gene: TRBV19
CDR3 protein: CASTPGEWDNQPQHF
CDR3 DNA: TGTGCCAGTACCCCAGGGGAGTGGGACAATCAGCCCCAGCATTTT

D gene: TRBD2
J gene: TRBJ2-3
V gene: TRBV6-5
CDR3 protein: CASSPGLAADTQYF
CDR3 DNA: TGTGCCAGCAGCCCGGGACTAGCGGCAGATACGCAGTATTTT

D gene: NA
J gene: TRBJ2-3
V gene: TRBV4-1
CDR3 protein: CASSQDLGSTDTQYF
CDR3 DNA: TGCGCCAGCAGCCAAGATTTGGGATCCACAGATACGCAGTATTTT

D gene: TRBD2
J gene: TRBJ2-3
V gene: TRBV7-9
CDR3 protein: CASSFAGTSDQTTDTQYF
CDR3 DNA: TGTGCCAGCAGCTTTGCCGGGACTAGCGATCAGACCACAGATACGCAGTATTTT

D gene: NA
J gene: TRBJ2-3
V gene: TRBV7-9
CDR3 protein: CASSLGSATDTQYF
CDR3 DNA: TGTGCCAGCAGCCTTGGATCGGCCACAGATACGCAGTATTTT

D gene: TRBD1
J gene: TRBJ1-6
V gene: TRBV30
CDR3 protein: CAWSGTGDSPLHF
CDR3 DNA: TGTGCCTGGAGCGGTACAGGGGATTCACCCCTCCACTTT

D gene: NA
J gene: TRBJ2-1
V gene: TRBV9
CDR3 protein: CASSYWTGDNEQFF
CDR3 DNA: TGTGCCAGCAGCTACTGGACTGGAGACAATGAGCAGTTCTTC

D gene: TRBD2
J gene: TRBJ2-7
V gene: TRBV6-1
CDR3 protein: CASSDLAGLKQYF
CDR3 DNA: TGTGCCAGCAGTGACCTAGCGGGACTAAAGCAGTACTTC

D gene: NA
J gene: TRBJ1-1
V gene: TRBV5-6
CDR3 protein: CASSSPPGGGGTEAFF
CDR3 DNA: TGTGCCAGCAGCTCCCCCCCCGGGGGCGGGGGCACTGAAGCTTTCTTT

D gene: NA
J gene: TRBJ1-4
V gene: TRBV18
CDR3 protein: CASSPAVPKGDEKLFF
CDR3 DNA: TGTGCCAGCTCACCGGCGGTTCCAAAAGGTGATGAAAAACTGTTTTTT

D gene: NA
J gene: TRBJ2-3
V gene: TRBV20-1
CDR3 protein: CSARSGDTQYF
CDR3 DNA: TGCAGTGCTAGAAGTGGTGATACGCAGTATTTT

D gene: TRBD1
J gene: TRBJ2-7
V gene: TRBV7-6
CDR3 protein: CASSPGQGRKEQYF
CDR3 DNA: TGTGCCAGCAGCCCAGGACAGGGGAGGAAAGAGCAGTACTTC

D gene: NA
J gene: TRBJ2-1
V gene: TRBV19
CDR3 protein: CASSTTTNEQFF
CDR3 DNA: TGTGCCAGTAGTACGACTACCAATGAGCAGTTCTTC

D gene: NA
J gene: TRBJ1-1
V gene: TRBV7-9
CDR3 protein: CASKVMNTEAFF
CDR3 DNA: TGTGCCAGCAAAGTTATGAACACTGAAGCTTTCTTT

D gene: NA
J gene: TRBJ2-3
V gene: TRBV28
CDR3 protein: CASRALGPGRQYF
CDR3 DNA: TGTGCCAGCAGAGCCCTTGGGCCAGGGAGGCAGTATTTT